Each of the 8 T cell receptor beta chains below was sequenced from the same sample in a study of immune evolution from preneoplasia to lung adenocarcinoma (dated by TCRdb to the early 2020s). Library preparation employed the immunoSEQ multiplex PCR assay. Imported from immuneACCESS, the table was reduced by TCRdb to in-frame sequences with V and J called. These copies leave out some clones; in studies compared against another copy, an unresolved V gene accounts for under half, and the cause of the remainder is not known. Here the sample has some 7,800 clones; about four fifths occur a single time. Clones ranked in the top ten supply roughly 8% of the sample. Input material: FFPE adjacent normal lung tissue. These receptors were taken from a person aged 55-85 years with lung adenocarcinoma.

This sequence joins TRBV19 and TRBJ1-1, with D uncertain. Germline loops: CDR1 LNHDA, CDR2 SQIVND (reference sequence). This CDR3 is built from 13 residues. V dropped 2 bases and J dropped 3 bases, with 7 bases sitting between them. The CDR3 is CASSISADTEAFF. The CDR3 coding sequence is TGTGCCAGTAGTATATCAGCGGACACTGAAGCTTTCTTT.

The gene calls are TRBV6-5 and TRBJ2-2; D is possibly TRBD1 or TRBD2 (5 bases each). The CDR3 length is 16 residues. V gave up 4 bases and J gave up 8 bases, with 20 bases separating them. Germline V gene data show CDR1 as MNHEY and CDR2 as SVGAGI. The CDR3 region is CASSLWGSVRLGELFF. In DNA, the CDR3 is TGTGCCAGCAGTTTATGGGGGTCCGTGAGGTTGGGGGAGCTGTTTTTT.

The chain links TRBV19 to TRBJ1-2; no reliable D call. The CDR3 consists of 16 residues. Trimming removed 2 bases from V and 0 bases from J, with 13 bases in between. Germline CDR1 reads LNHDA; CDR2 reads SQIVND (reference sequence). As DNA, the CDR3 is TGTGCCAGTAGTATAAGGGAAGGCGAGGCTAACTATGGCTACACCTTC. Translating it yields CASSIREGEANYGYTF.

The CDR3 spells CAISEAKDSGFRDTQYF. CDR3 DNA: TGTGCCATCAGTGAAGCGAAGGACTCAGGTTTTCGGGATACGCAGTATTTT. This rearrangement joins TRBV10-3 to TRBJ2-3, with a possible D match to TRBD2 (5 bases). Germline values: CDR1 ENHRY, CDR2 SYGVKD. V lost 3 bases, J lost 6 bases, and 22 bases lay in between. CDR3 length: 17 residues.

This CDR3 reads CAWSGGQGDQPQHF. The DNA for the CDR3 is TGTGCCTGGAGTGGGGGACAGGGAGATCAGCCCCAGCATTTT. The chain recombines TRBV30 with TRBJ1-5; 9 nucleotides match TRBD1. In germline, CDR1 is GTSNPN, CDR2 SVGIG (reference sequence). The junction had 3 bases not matched to a gene; V was cut back by 1 base and J by 5 bases. The CDR3 is made up of 14 amino acids.

The V gene is TRBV2, the J gene TRBJ2-7; 7 positions agree with TRBD2. CDR1 is SNHLY, CDR2 FYNNEI, per germline. V was pared by 5 bases and J by 4 bases, with 5 bases of the junction left unmatched. The CDR3 covers 13 residues. The CDR3 nucleotides are TGTGCCAGCAGTTACGCCGGGGGGTACGAGCAGTACTTC. This codes for CASSYAGGYEQYF. Full variable domain (missing parts from reference TRBV2 and TRBJ2-7): EPEVTQTPSHQVTQMGQEVILRCVPISNHLYFYWYRQILGQKVEFLVSFYNNEISEKSEIFDDQFSVERPDGSNFTLKIRSTKLEDSAMYFCASSYAGGYEQYFGPGTRLTVT.

The chain links TRBV7-2 to TRBJ2-5; a possible D gene is TRBD2 (6 bases). V dropped 1 base and J dropped 5 bases, with 11 bases sitting between them. The CDR3 length is 14 residues. The V gene's germline CDR1 is SGHTA and CDR2 FQGNSA. CDR3 nucleotide sequence: TGTGCCAGCAGCTTAGATCAGCGGGTGGAGACCCAGTACTTC. Amino acids: CASSLDQRVETQYF. The full variable domain, with the rest looked up from reference TRBV7-2 and TRBJ2-5, is GAGVSQSPSNKVTEKGKDVELRCDPISGHTALYWYRQSLGQGLEFLIYFQGNSAPDKSGLPSDRFSAERTGGSVSTLTIQRTQQEDSAVYLCASSLDQRVETQYFGPGTRLLVL.

The chain combines TRBV11-2 with TRBJ2-7; D may be TRBD2 (5 bases). The CDR3 is 11 residues long. V lost 7 bases and J lost 4, with 8 bases in between. From germline, CDR1 is SGHAT and CDR2 FQNNGV. Here the CDR3 reads CASTRGYEQYF. CDR3 in DNA: TGTGCCAGCACCCGAGGGTACGAGCAGTACTTC.